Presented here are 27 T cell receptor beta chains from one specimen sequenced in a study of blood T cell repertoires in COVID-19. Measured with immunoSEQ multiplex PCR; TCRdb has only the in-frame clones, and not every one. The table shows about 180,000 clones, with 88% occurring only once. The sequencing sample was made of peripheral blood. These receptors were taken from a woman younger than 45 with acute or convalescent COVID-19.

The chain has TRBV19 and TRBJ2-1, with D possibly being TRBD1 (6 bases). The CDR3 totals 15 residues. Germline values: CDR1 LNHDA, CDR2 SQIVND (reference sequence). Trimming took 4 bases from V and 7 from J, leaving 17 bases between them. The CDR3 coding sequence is TGTGCCAGTAGTACTACCGGGACATCTCTTAATGAGCAGTTCTTC. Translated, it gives CASSTTGTSLNEQFF. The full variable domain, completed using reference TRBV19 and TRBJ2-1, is DGGITQSPKYLFRKEGQNVTLSCEQNLNHDAMYWYRQDPGQGLRLIYYSQIVNDFQKGDIAEGYSVSREKKESFPLTVTSAQKNPTAFYLCASSTTGTSLNEQFFGPGTRLTVL.

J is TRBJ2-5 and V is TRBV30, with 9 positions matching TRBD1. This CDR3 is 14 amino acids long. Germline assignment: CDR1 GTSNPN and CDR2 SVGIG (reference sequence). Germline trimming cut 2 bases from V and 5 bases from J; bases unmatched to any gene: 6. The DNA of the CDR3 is TGTGCCTGGAGTACACAGGGGGCGCCTGAGACCCAGTACTTC. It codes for CAWSTQGAPETQYF.

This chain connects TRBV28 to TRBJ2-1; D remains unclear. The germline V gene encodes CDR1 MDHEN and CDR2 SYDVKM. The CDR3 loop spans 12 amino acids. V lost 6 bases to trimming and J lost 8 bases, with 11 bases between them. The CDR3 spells CASSPQRYEQFF. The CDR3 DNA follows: TGTGCCAGCAGCCCTCAGCGCTATGAGCAGTTCTTC.

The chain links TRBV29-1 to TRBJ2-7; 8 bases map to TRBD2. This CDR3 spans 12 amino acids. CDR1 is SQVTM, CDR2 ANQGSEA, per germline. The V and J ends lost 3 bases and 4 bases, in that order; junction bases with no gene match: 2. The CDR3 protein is CSVEAGGYEQYF. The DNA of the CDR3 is TGCAGCGTTGAGGCGGGAGGATACGAGCAGTACTTC.

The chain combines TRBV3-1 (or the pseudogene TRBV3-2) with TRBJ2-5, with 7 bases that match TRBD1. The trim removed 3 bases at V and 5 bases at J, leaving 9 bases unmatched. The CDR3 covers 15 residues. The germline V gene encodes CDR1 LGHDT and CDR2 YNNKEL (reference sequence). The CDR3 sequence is CASSHRTGDGETQYF. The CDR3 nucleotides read TGTGCCAGCAGCCACCGGACAGGCGACGGGGAGACCCAGTACTTC.

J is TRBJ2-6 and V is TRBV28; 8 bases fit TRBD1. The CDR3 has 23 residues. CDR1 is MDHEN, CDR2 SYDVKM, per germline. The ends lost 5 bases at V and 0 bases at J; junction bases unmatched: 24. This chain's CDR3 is CASSPQLPRTGTGRRSGANVLTF. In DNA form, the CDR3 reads TGTGCCAGCAGTCCCCAGCTCCCACGGACCGGGACAGGCCGTCGCTCTGGGGCCAACGTCCTGACTTTC. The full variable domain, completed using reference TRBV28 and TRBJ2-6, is DVKVTQSSRYLVKRTGEKVFLECVQDMDHENMFWYRQDPGLGLRLIYFSYDVKMKEKGDIPEGYSVSREKKERFSLILESASTNQTSMYLCASSPQLPRTGTGRRSGANVLTFGAGSRLTVL.

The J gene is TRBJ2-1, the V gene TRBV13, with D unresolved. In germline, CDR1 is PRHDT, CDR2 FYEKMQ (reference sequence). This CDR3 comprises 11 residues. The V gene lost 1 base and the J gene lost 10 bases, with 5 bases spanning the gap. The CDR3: CASSLAGEQFF. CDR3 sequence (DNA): TGTGCCAGCAGCTTAGCCGGGGAGCAGTTCTTC.

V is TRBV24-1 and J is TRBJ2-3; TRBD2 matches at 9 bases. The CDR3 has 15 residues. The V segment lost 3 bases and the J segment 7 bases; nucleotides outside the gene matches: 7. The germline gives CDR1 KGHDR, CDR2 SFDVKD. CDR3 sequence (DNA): TGTGCCACCAGTGATCCGCGGGAGGGCTCATATACGCAGTATTTT. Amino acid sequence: CATSDPREGSYTQYF.

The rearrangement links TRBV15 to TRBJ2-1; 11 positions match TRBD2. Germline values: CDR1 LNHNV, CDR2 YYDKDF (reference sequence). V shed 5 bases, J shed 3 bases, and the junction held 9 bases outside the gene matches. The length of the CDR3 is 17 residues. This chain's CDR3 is CATSRITSGGIYNEQFF. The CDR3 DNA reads TGTGCCACCAGCCGGATTACTAGCGGGGGTATCTACAATGAGCAGTTCTTC.

The CDR3 DNA follows: TGTGCCAGCAGGGGCACAGGGACTGAAGCTTTCTTT. Its translation: CASRGTGTEAFF. The V call is TRBV5-4, the J call TRBJ1-1; D is perhaps TRBD1 (6 bases). Germline loops: CDR1 SGHNT, CDR2 YYREEE (reference sequence). The CDR3 runs to 12 residues. Between the trimmed V and J ends, which lost 5 bases and 5 bases, there was a span of 10 bases.

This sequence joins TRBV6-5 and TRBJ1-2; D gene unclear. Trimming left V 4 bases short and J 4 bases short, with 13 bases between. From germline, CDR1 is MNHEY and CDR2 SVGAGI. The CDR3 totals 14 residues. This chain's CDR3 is CASSSDTPPYGYTF. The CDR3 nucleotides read TGTGCCAGCAGTTCTGACACACCCCCCTATGGCTACACCTTC.

CDR3 loop: CASSLRPTGQAFF. As DNA, the CDR3 is TGTGCCAGCAGCTTACGACCGACAGGGCAGGCTTTCTTT. The J gene is TRBJ1-1, the V gene TRBV11-3; 7 bases fit TRBD1. V trimming: 2 bases; J trimming: 11 bases; junction bases outside the gene matches: 8. This CDR3 spans 13 amino acids. CDR1 is SGHNT and CDR2 is YENEEA in the germline V gene.

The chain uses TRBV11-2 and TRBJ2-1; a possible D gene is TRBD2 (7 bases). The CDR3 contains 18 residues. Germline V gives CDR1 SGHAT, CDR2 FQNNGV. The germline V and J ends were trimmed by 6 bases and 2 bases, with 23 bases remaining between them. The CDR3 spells CASSRPPRGARTYNEQFF. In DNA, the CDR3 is TGTGCCAGCAGTCGCCCGCCCCGGGGGGCTAGGACCTACAATGAGCAGTTCTTC. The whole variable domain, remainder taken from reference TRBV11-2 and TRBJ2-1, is EAGVAQSPRYKIIEKRQSVAFWCNPISGHATLYWYQQILGQGPKLLIQFQNNGVVDDSQLPKDRFSAERLKGVDSTLKIQPAKLEDSAVYLCASSRPPRGARTYNEQFFGPGTRLTVL.

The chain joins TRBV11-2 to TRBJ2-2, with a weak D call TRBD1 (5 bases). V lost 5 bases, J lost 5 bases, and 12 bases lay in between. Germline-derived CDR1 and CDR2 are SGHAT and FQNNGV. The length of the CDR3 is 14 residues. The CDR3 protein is CASSPTGWTGELFF. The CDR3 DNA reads TGTGCCAGCAGCCCTACAGGATGGACCGGGGAGCTGTTTTTT. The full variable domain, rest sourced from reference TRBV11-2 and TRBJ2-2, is EAGVAQSPRYKIIEKRQSVAFWCNPISGHATLYWYQQILGQGPKLLIQFQNNGVVDDSQLPKDRFSAERLKGVDSTLKIQPAKLEDSAVYLCASSPTGWTGELFFGEGSRLTVL.

The CDR3 spells CSASRQGLNQPQHF. CDR3 in DNA: TGCAGTGCTAGTAGGCAGGGTCTCAATCAGCCCCAGCATTTT. This chain links TRBV20-1 with TRBJ1-5, with D possibly TRBD1 on 5 matching bases. V gave up 3 bases and J gave up 3 bases, with 12 bases separating them. CDR1 is DFQATT, CDR2 SNEGSKA, per germline (reference sequence). The CDR3 extends over 14 amino acids.

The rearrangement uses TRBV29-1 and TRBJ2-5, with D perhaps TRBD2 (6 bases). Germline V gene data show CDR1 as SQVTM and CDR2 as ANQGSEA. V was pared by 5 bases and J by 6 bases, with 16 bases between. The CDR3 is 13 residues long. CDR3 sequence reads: CSVIPPGEKTQYF. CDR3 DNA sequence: TGCAGCGTTATACCCCCGGGAGAAAAGACCCAGTACTTC.

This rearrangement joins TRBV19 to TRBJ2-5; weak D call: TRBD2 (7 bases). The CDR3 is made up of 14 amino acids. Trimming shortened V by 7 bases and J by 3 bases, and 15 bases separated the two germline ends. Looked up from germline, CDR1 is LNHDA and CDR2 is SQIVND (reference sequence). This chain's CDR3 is CASNAGADKETQYF. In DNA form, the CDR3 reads TGTGCCAGTAATGCGGGGGCCGACAAAGAGACCCAGTACTTC.

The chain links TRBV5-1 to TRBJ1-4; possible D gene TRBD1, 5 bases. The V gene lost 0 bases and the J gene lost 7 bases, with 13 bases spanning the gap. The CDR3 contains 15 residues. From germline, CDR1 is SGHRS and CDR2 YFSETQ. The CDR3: CASSLAGRVVEKLFF. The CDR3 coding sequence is TGCGCCAGCAGCTTGGCCGGCAGGGTAGTTGAAAAACTGTTTTTT. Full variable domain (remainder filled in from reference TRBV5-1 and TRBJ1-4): KAGVTQTPRYLIKTRGQQVTLSCSPISGHRSVSWYQQTPGQGLQFLFEYFSETQRNKGNFPGRFSGRQFSNSRSEMNVSTLELGDSALYLCASSLAGRVVEKLFFGSGTQLSVL.

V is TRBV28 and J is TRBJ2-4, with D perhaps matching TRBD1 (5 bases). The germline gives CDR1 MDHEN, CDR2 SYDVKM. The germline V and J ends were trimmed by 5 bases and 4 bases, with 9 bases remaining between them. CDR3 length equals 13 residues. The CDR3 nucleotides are TGTGCCAGCAGTGTGGGGCCAAAAAACATTCAGTACTTC. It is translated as CASSVGPKNIQYF.

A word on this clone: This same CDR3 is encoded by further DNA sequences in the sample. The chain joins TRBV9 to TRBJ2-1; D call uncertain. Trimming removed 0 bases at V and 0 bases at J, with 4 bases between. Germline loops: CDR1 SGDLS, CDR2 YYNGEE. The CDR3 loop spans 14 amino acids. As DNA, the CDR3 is TGTGCCAGCAGCGTAGCGGGCTCCTACAATGAGCAGTTCTTC. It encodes CASSVAGSYNEQFF.

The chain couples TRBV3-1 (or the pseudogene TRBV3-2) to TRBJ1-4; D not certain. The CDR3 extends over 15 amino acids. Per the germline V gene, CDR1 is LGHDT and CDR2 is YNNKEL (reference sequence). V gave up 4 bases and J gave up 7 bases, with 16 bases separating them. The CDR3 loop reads CASSRLWALGEKLFF. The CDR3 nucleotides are TGTGCCAGCAGCCGTTTATGGGCGCTCGGTGAAAAACTGTTTTTT.

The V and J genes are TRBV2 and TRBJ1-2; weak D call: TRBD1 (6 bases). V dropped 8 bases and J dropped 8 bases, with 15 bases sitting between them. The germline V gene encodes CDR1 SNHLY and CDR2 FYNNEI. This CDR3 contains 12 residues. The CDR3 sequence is CASEGRGRGYTF. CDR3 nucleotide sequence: TGTGCCAGCGAAGGGAGGGGGAGAGGCTACACCTTC.

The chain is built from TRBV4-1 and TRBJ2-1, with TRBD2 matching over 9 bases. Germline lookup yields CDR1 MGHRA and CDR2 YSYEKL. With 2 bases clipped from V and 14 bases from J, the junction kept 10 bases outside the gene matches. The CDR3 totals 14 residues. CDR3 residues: CASSQQLKREEEFF. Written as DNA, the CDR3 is TGCGCCAGCAGCCAACAACTGAAGCGGGAGGAGGAGTTCTTC.

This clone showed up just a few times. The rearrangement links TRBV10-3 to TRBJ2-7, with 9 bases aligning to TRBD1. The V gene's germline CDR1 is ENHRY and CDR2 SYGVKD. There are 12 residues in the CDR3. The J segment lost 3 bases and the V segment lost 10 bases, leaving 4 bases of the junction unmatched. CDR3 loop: CATGTGNYEQYF. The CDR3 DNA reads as TGTGCCACCGGGACAGGGAACTACGAGCAGTACTTC.

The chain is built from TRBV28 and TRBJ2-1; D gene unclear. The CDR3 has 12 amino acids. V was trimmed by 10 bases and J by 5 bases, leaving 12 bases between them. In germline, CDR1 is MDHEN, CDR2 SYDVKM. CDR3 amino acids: CAILRPDNEQFF. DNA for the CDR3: TGTGCCATCCTGCGTCCCGACAATGAGCAGTTCTTC.

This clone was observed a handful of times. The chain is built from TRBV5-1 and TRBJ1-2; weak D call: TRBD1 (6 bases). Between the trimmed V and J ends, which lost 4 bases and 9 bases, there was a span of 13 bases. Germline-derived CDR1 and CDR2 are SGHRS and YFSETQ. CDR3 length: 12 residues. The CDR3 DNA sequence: TGCGCCAGCAGCAACAACAGGGATCGCTACACCTTC. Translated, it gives CASSNNRDRYTF.

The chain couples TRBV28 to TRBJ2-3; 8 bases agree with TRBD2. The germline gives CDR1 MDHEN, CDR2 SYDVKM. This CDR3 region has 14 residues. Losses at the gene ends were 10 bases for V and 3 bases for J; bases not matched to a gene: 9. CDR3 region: CATRAGGLTDTQYF. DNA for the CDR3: TGTGCCACTAGGGCGGGGGGTCTTACAGATACGCAGTATTTT.